Below, 20 T cell receptor beta chains from the same sample are listed, as sequenced in a study of tumor and adjacent non-tumor tissue in lung cancer. The template was RNA from unsorted bulk tissue. Three rounds of nested PCR, following a modified ARM-PCR protocol, produced the TCRbeta library. TCRdb re-derived calls from the multiplex PCR reads in MiXCR, one entry per CDR3 protein. The profile covers some 84,000 distinct CDR3 sequences, with roughly 62% appearing a single time and 15% taken by the ten largest. The sample comprised lung tumor tissue. Receptors were obtained from a man aged 65 to 79 with non-small cell lung cancer.

CDR3 bases: TGTGCCTGCAAGGTGACAGGGAATGAAGCTTTCTTT. Residues: CACKVTGNEAFF. This sequence joins TRBV6-5 and TRBJ1-1; 7 bases fit TRBD1. The length of the CDR3 is 12 residues. After removal of 11 bases from V and 7 bases from J, the junction contained 10 bases not matched to a gene. Germline V lookup: CDR1 MNHEY, CDR2 SVGAGI.

A single count supports this clonotype. Mismatch with germline at one junction end may stem from a read error. CDR3 residues: CTSGHGQGRPQHF. As DNA, the CDR3 is TGTACTAGTGGTCACGGACAGGGTCGGCCCCAGCATTTC. The chain carries TRBV12-5 and TRBJ1-5, with 8 bases that match TRBD1. This CDR3 has 13 residues. Germline lookup yields CDR1 LGHNT and CDR2 FRNRAP.

Concerning this clonotype: This clone may be a read error of a much larger clone one base away. The CDR3 carries no conserved terminal phenylalanine or tryptophan, so it likely arises from a read error. V is TRBV6-5 and J is TRBJ2-2; D is uncertain. This CDR3 contains 15 residues. Germline values: CDR1 MNHEY, CDR2 SVGAGI. The CDR3 sequence is CATKPSLQNTGELFS. The CDR3 DNA reads as TGTGCGACGAAACCCTCACTACAAAACACCGGGGAGCTGTTTTCT.

The chain uses TRBV29-1 and TRBJ2-7, with 8 bases aligning to TRBD1. The V gene end was trimmed by 5 bases and the J gene end by 6 bases; junction bases not matched to a gene: 12. This CDR3 has 14 amino acids. CDR1 and CDR2 from the germline V gene are SQVTM and ANQGSEA. The CDR3: CSVNLAGGAAEQYF. The CDR3 DNA is TGCAGCGTTAATTTGGCAGGGGGCGCAGCCGAGCAGTACTTC.

Regarding this clonotype: The junction does not match germline at one end; this may be a read error. The chain joins TRBV12-3 or TRBV12-4 to TRBJ2-5; a possible D gene is TRBD2 (6 bases). The CDR3 covers 13 residues. CDR3 in DNA: TGTGCCAGCAGACGGGGGTCCCAAGAGACCCGGTACTTC. Residues: CASRRGSQETRYF.

Regarding this clonotype: A read error may account for a junction end that differs from germline. The V call is TRBV5-4, the J call TRBJ2-3; D call uncertain. The germline gives CDR1 SGHNT, CDR2 YYREEE (reference sequence). This CDR3 is built from 15 residues. The CDR3 DNA follows: TGTGCCAGCAGCACCGGGCCCCAAATAACAGATACGCAGTGTTTT. Encoded protein: CASSTGPQITDTQCF.

This clonotype was observed many times. The rearrangement joins TRBV4-1 to TRBJ2-7, with TRBD2 matching over 9 bases. There are 16 residues in the CDR3. With V trimmed by 2 bases and J by 3 bases, 8 bases remained unmatched. The V gene's germline CDR1 is MGHRA and CDR2 YSYEKL. CDR3 sequence: CASSQPLAGRNYEQYF. As DNA, the CDR3 is TGCGCCAGCAGCCAACCACTAGCGGGCCGAAACTACGAGCAGTACTTC.

About this clonotype: Mismatch with germline at one junction end may stem from a read error. The chain joins TRBV20-1 to TRBJ2-7, with TRBD1 identical over 9 bases. CDR3 length: 13 residues. CDR1 DFQATT and CDR2 SNEGSKA come from the germline V gene (reference sequence). The DNA of the CDR3 is TGCGGTGCTAGGGCGGACAGGGGCTACGAGCAGTACTTC. Protein product: CGARADRGYEQYF.

The table lists this clonotype with many counts. The chain is built from TRBV20-1 and TRBJ2-5; D uncertain. The CDR3 covers 12 residues. V was cut by 5 bases and J by 3 bases, with 10 bases left in between. Per the germline V gene, CDR1 is DFQATT and CDR2 is SNEGSKA (reference sequence). Written as DNA, the CDR3 is TGCAGTGCTGGTGGTCCGAAAGAGACCCAGTACTTC. It codes for CSAGGPKETQYF.

Comments on this clonotype: One end of the junction does not line up with germline, which may come from a read error. V and J are TRBV30 and TRBJ2-7; the D gene is possibly TRBD1 (5 bases). The CDR3 extends over 13 amino acids. The germline gives CDR1 GTSNPN, CDR2 SVGIG (reference sequence). The CDR3 DNA reads TGTGTCTGGAGTGTTCGCAGGGCCTACGAGCAGTACTTC. The encoded protein is CVWSVRRAYEQYF.

J is TRBJ2-5 and V is TRBV11-2; the match to TRBD2 covers 8 bases. V shed 4 bases and J 8 bases; nucleotides not matched to a gene: 9. In germline, CDR1 is SGHAT, CDR2 FQNNGV. The CDR3 spans 14 residues. CDR3 protein: CASSSAGGPDTQYF. For the CDR3, the DNA is TGTGCCAGCAGCTCTGCGGGGGGTCCGGATACCCAGTACTTC. The variable domain in full, with the rest retrieved from reference TRBV11-2 and TRBJ2-5, is EAGVAQSPRYKIIEKRQSVAFWCNPISGHATLYWYQQILGQGPKLLIQFQNNGVVDDSQLPKDRFSAERLKGVDSTLKIQPAKLEDSAVYLCASSSAGGPDTQYFGPGTRLLVL.

This clonotype occurred a few times. A much bigger clone sits one base away, suggesting this may be a read error. In DNA, the CDR3 is TGTGCCATCAGTGCGGGACAAAACTACAATGAGCACTTCTTC. Protein product: CAISAGQNYNEHFF. The rearrangement uses TRBV10-3 and TRBJ2-1; perhaps TRBD1 as D (6 bases). The germline V gene encodes CDR1 ENHRY and CDR2 SYGVKD. There are 14 residues in the CDR3.

This clonotype was recorded many times. This sequence joins TRBV6-5 and TRBJ2-1; 12 bases fit TRBD2. CDR3 length equals 14 residues. Germline-derived CDR1 and CDR2 are MNHEY and SVGAGI. J was trimmed by 3 bases and V by 6 bases; bases with no gene match: 0. The CDR3 sequence is CASRTSGGYNEQFF. The CDR3 coding sequence is TGTGCCAGCAGGACTAGCGGGGGCTACAATGAGCAGTTCTTC.

In the case of this clonotype: As the CDR3 is not closed by the conserved phenylalanine or tryptophan, this likely results from a read error. The genes are TRBV11-2 and TRBJ2-1; 8 positions agree with TRBD2. The CDR3 sequence is 16 residues long. CDR1 and CDR2 from the germline V gene are SGHAT and FQNNGV. CDR3 residues: CASRPTSGGNYDEQFV. DNA for the CDR3: TGTGCCAGCAGGCCAACTAGCGGCGGAAACTACGATGAGCAGTTCGTC.

V is TRBV11-2 and J is TRBJ2-5; 9 bases agree with TRBD2. CDR3 length equals 15 residues. Trimming at V came to 8 bases and at J to 5 bases, leaving 12 bases not matched to a gene. Germline V gene data show CDR1 as SGHAT and CDR2 as FQNNGV. DNA of the CDR3: TGTGCCAGCCACCACAGGCGGGGGGGAGTTGAGACCCAGTACTTC. It encodes CASHHRRGGVETQYF.

V is TRBV11-2 and J is TRBJ2-4; weak D call: TRBD1 (5 bases). Germline CDR1 reads SGHAT; CDR2 reads FQNNGV. Trimming removed 5 bases from V and 6 bases from J, with 17 bases in between. The CDR3 runs to 15 residues. CDR3 sequence: CASSPPDSERNIQYF. The CDR3, as DNA: TGTGCCAGCAGCCCCCCTGACAGCGAGAGAAACATTCAGTACTTC.

The chain has TRBV7-9 and TRBJ2-7; D gene uncertain. Per germline, CDR1 SEHNR and CDR2 FQNEAQ (reference sequence). Trimming removed 4 bases at V and 4 bases at J, with 8 bases between. The CDR3 spans 12 residues. CDR3 amino acids: CASSSVMYEQYF. CDR3 DNA: TGTGCCAGCAGCTCTGTGATGTACGAGCAGTACTTC.

Points on this clonotype: Just one base apart from a much larger clone, this may be a read error. The chain is built from TRBV30 and TRBJ1-1, with unresolved D. Germline values: CDR1 GTSNPN, CDR2 SVGIG (reference sequence). Trimming cost V 4 bases and J 5 bases, with 14 bases left between them. This CDR3 comprises 13 residues. The chain's CDR3 is CAWTWVAYTEAFF. CDR3 bases: TGTGCCTGGACCTGGGTTGCCTATACTGAAGCTTTCTTT. Full variable domain (outside the CDR3, taken from reference TRBV30 and TRBJ1-1): SQTIHQWPATLVQPVGSPLSLECTVEGTSNPNLYWYRQAAGRGLQLLFYSVGIGQISSEVPQNLSASRPQDRQFILSSKKLLLSDSGFYLCAWTWVAYTEAFFGQGTRLTVV.

The J gene is TRBJ2-1, the V gene TRBV10-3; D is possibly TRBD2 (7 bases). This CDR3 region has 17 residues. CDR1 and CDR2 (germline): ENHRY, SYGVKD. The V end was cut by 0 bases, the J end by 7 bases, with 19 bases between. CDR3 residues: CAISESGGGHRGNEQFF. The CDR3 coding sequence is TGTGCCATCAGTGAGTCGGGAGGGGGTCATCGAGGAAATGAGCAGTTCTTC.

Comments on this clonotype: The junction departs from the called germline gene at one end, perhaps through a read error. The chain has TRBV29-1 and TRBJ1-4; D is ambiguous. Per germline, CDR1 SQVTM and CDR2 ANQGSEA. The CDR3 contains 13 residues. The chain's CDR3 is CSVPGDADEELLF. CDR3 DNA sequence: TGCAGCGTCCCTGGGGATGCCGATGAAGAACTGTTGTTT. The full variable domain, completed using reference TRBV29-1 and TRBJ1-4, is SAVISQKPSRDICQRGTSLTIQCQVDSQVTMMFWYRQQPGQSLTLIATANQGSEATYESGFVIDKFPISRPNLTFSTLTVSNMSPEDSSIYLCSVPGDADEELLFGSGTQLSVL.